This T cell receptor beta chain derives from a study of shared clonotypes between healthy human individuals (TCRdb year 2020). With respect to the entire study: The cohort comprised a couple of women and a few men aged 18 to 49 years. For each donor, CD4 naive and CD4 memory were each run on three plates, CD8 naive on two plates, and CD8 memory on one plate. To estimate repertoire size and how much clonotype sharing occurs between individuals, the study deeply sequenced the blood TCR repertoires of 5 or 6 healthy adults. To increase sequencing depth and limit assay-specific biases, different laboratories used diverse techniques to prepare libraries and sequence TCR repertoires. Leukapheresis yielded between about 0.85 and 10 billion PBMCs per donor. Summary of the overall study and its limitations: When a handful of donors were compared, the shared fraction of clonotypes was 5% to 6.5% for naive CD4, less than 4% for naive CD8, 2% to 2.5% for memory CD4, and 0.35% to 0.4% for memory CD8. Compared with non-shared clonotypes, the clonotypes found in all four sorted-subset donors had higher generation probabilities. Sampling was restricted to blood, and TCR repertoires in tissues likely differ from the TCR repertoires found in blood. Naive subsets generally had larger estimated clonotype richness than memory subsets did. Because the study included only a small number of donors, the genetic and exposure-history diversity represented was limited. Even with the large sequencing depth, rarefaction of the sorted-subset datasets indicated that sequencing was incomplete. Pairwise subsampling indicated that sequencing depth was expected to affect the degree of clonotype sharing among donors.

As to this clone: The antigen this receptor binds is unknown. It has no much larger one-base neighbor in the sample; base qualities were not kept.

Using the deep immunoSEQ assay, multiplex PCR amplified TCR CDR3 regions from genomic DNA. For each cell subset, the extracted genomic DNA was distributed evenly across all wells of several immunoSEQ 96-well plates, and each plate served as one replicate. For sorted subsets, approximately 0.2 ug of genomic DNA, equivalent to 30,000 or so T cell genomes, went into each replicate PCR. The purified libraries were quantified using a Qubit 3.0 fluorometer, sized with a Bioanalyzer 2100, and then quantified again using the KAPA Library Quantification kit. A separate single-read 150-cycle Illumina NextSeq 550 flow cell was used to sequence each immunoSEQ 96-well plate. The authors' analysis ran thus. Because only junctional sequences without quality scores were contained in the immunoSEQ output, filtering matching that applied to full-length reads could not be performed. Sequences were annotated with PyIR, a Python wrapper for IgBLAST v1.9, using IMGT germline references to assign V/J genes and CDR3. Reads were removed for weak V/J assignments (E-value above 1e-6), missing CDR3, stop codons, out-of-frame junctions, or ambiguous translated residues. V3J clonotypes were defined as sequences sharing an identical inferred V gene, J gene, and CDR3 amino acid sequence. Percentage overlap between repertoires was calculated by dividing the number of shared unique clonotypes by the size of the smaller repertoire. Three approaches were used to assess repertoire richness: RTK rarefaction, the Chao1 estimator, and Recon v2.1 estimates of unobserved clonotypes. For all TCRbeta clonotypes obtained by the gDNA method from four donors, generation probabilities were computed with OLGA. Sourced from immuneACCESS, this table was stored by TCRdb with only in-frame sequences that have V and J called. A share of the clones is absent; for the studies checked, an unresolved V gene accounts for under half, and the remainder has no known explanation. The DNA was the basis for D and trimming; V, J and clone size are from that table. Present in this sample are over a million clones, roughly 74% of which were seen just once. The ten largest account for roughly 0.62% of the sample.

From the germline V gene, CDR1 is SGHTA and CDR2 is FQGNSA. At the junction V is shortened by 5 bases and J by 6 bases, with 11 bases in between. Including cysteine and phenylalanine, the CDR3 has 13 amino acids. The kept DNA is CDR3 alone, 39 bases in frame from the first base. Donors were healthy HIV-negative adults with no recently reported acute infections or vaccinations. All donors were Caucasian adults living in Nashville, Tennessee, USA. Magnetic negative selection was used to enrich CD4+ T cells, after which naive cells were positively selected on CD45RA and the negative fraction became the memory subset. Blood was obtained by leukapheresis, after which PBMCs were separated by Ficoll-Histopaque density gradient centrifugation and cryopreserved in liquid nitrogen vapor phase. Purity and quantity of every magnetically sorted T cell population were checked by analytical flow cytometry. Genomic DNA was isolated from every sorted fraction and measured by UV absorbance on a Nanodrop 2000c.

The TCR originated in a man younger than 35 in good health. Some clones in this sample may be carry-over from other donors' samples. Input material: memory CD4+ T cells from PBMCs. The meaning of the sample's cell subset or site label: CD45RA-negative fraction. The V and J segments used are TRBV7-2 and TRBJ2-1; no D gene can be assigned with confidence. The CDR3 amino acid sequence is: CASSLGIRNEQFF. The DNA reads TGTGCCAGCAGCCTGGGGATCCGCAATGAGCAGTTCTTC.